One sample yielded the 30 T cell receptor beta chains listed below, sequenced in a study of blood T cell repertoires in COVID-19 (dated by TCRdb to 2019 to 2021). Libraries were made using the immunoSEQ multiplex PCR assay. TCRdb stores this immuneACCESS table with in-frame sequences only. Part of the clones is absent; in the studies checked, under half of the shortfall reflects unresolved V genes, and no reason is known for the rest. This sample lists roughly 60,000 clones; approximately 88% were detected once. The ten most abundant clones make up about 10% of the sample. Sequencing input: peripheral blood. The receptors stem from a man aged 30 to 45 with COVID-19, enrolled during active disease.

This chain joins TRBV29-1 and TRBJ2-1; a weak D match, TRBD2 (8 bases). Germline V lookup: CDR1 SQVTM, CDR2 ANQGSEA. Trimming removed 7 bases from V and 0 bases from J, with 28 bases in between. This CDR3 contains 19 residues. The CDR3 nucleotides read TGCAGCGCACCTGACAGGGAGTATAGCGGGGTAGGCTCCTACAATGAGCAGTTCTTC. Its protein is CSAPDREYSGVGSYNEQFF.

The rearrangement uses TRBV28 and TRBJ2-3, with 8 bases lining up with TRBD2. CDR1 is MDHEN, CDR2 SYDVKM, per germline. CDR3 length: 15 amino acids. V was clipped by 5 bases and J by 6 bases; unmatched bases: 10. In nucleotides, the CDR3 is TGTGCCAGCAGTCCTCCGGGAGGGCGGGTGGATACGCAGTATTTT. This translates into CASSPPGGRVDTQYF.

This chain connects TRBV2 to TRBJ1-6; perhaps TRBD1 as D (5 bases). The V gene lost 6 bases and the J gene lost 7 bases, with 16 bases spanning the gap. CDR3 length: 15 amino acids. Germline V gene lookup returns CDR1 SNHLY and CDR2 FYNNEI. As DNA, the CDR3 is TGTGCCAGCAGGGACCTCCGGGGGGGAAATTCACCCCTCCACTTT. Encoded protein: CASRDLRGGNSPLHF.

The CDR3 DNA reads as TGTGCCAGCGCCCAGGGCACAGATACGCAGTATTTT. It encodes CASAQGTDTQYF. The chain has TRBV27 and TRBJ2-3; no clear D. Between the trimmed V and J ends, which lost 8 bases and 1 base, there was a span of 7 bases. The CDR3 runs to 12 residues. Germline CDR1 MNHEY, CDR2 SMNVEV (reference sequence).

The chain combines TRBV29-1 with TRBJ2-7; D call uncertain. The CDR3 extends over 11 amino acids. V lost 7 bases to trimming and J lost 1 base, with 8 bases between them. The germline gives CDR1 SQVTM, CDR2 ANQGSEA. DNA for the CDR3: TGCAGCGCTGCAGCGTCCTACGAGCAGTACTTC. Translated, it gives CSAAASYEQYF.

The genes are TRBV7-3 and TRBJ2-7, with D tentatively TRBD2 (6 bases). V lost 5 bases and J lost 2, with 13 bases in between. CDR1 and CDR2 from the germline V gene are SGHTA and FQGTGA. The CDR3 spans 14 residues. The CDR3 DNA is TGTGCCAGCAGCCCATGGCGGGGAGCCTACGAGCAGTACTTC. As protein: CASSPWRGAYEQYF.

The chain joins TRBV5-1 to TRBJ2-2; maybe TRBD1 (5 bases). Trimming stripped 5 bases from V and 4 bases from J, with 21 bases between. This CDR3 spans 17 amino acids. Germline V lookup: CDR1 SGHRS, CDR2 YFSETQ. CDR3 loop: CASSYGAVTPSTGELFF. The CDR3 region has the DNA TGCGCCAGCAGTTATGGGGCCGTAACCCCGAGCACCGGGGAGCTGTTTTTT.

This clone counts as large. Other DNA sequences from this sample encode an identical CDR3 as well. The chain joins TRBV6-4 to TRBJ2-3; perhaps TRBD2 as D (6 bases). Trimming left V 2 bases short and J 0 bases short, with 6 bases between. There are 14 residues in the CDR3. Germline CDR1 is MRHNA and CDR2 is SNTAGT. The CDR3 region is CASSDSGSTDTQYF. CDR3 in DNA: TGTGCCAGCAGTGACAGCGGGAGCACAGATACGCAGTATTTT.

The rearrangement joins TRBV19 to TRBJ2-1; maybe TRBD1 (5 bases). The CDR3 sequence is 15 residues long. Germline assignment: CDR1 LNHDA and CDR2 SQIVND (reference sequence). The V gene lost 6 bases and the J gene lost 6 bases, with 18 bases spanning the gap. The chain's CDR3 is CASSPEGQGINEQFF. CDR3 nucleotide sequence: TGTGCCAGTAGCCCTGAAGGGCAGGGAATCAATGAGCAGTTCTTC.

This clone was recorded a few times. J is TRBJ2-7 and V is TRBV3-1 (or the pseudogene TRBV3-2), with no clear D. Germline V lookup: CDR1 LGHDT, CDR2 YNNKEL (reference sequence). The CDR3 runs 11 residues. Trimming took 7 bases from V and 1 from J, leaving 5 bases between them. The CDR3 region is CASTLSYEQYF. CDR3 sequence (DNA): TGTGCCAGCACGCTATCCTACGAGCAGTACTTC.

Only one count was recorded for this clone. The V and J genes are TRBV28 and TRBJ2-7; 11 bases are shared with TRBD2. This CDR3 contains 14 residues. From germline, CDR1 is MDHEN and CDR2 SYDVKM. The V gene end was trimmed by 8 bases and the J gene end by 6 bases; junction bases not matched to a gene: 9. The CDR3 sequence is CASSPSGRTGEQYF. DNA for the CDR3: TGTGCCAGCTCTCCTAGCGGGAGGACGGGCGAGCAGTACTTC.

The chain employs TRBV15 and TRBJ1-2, with 8 bases identical to TRBD1. Germline CDR1 reads LNHNV; CDR2 reads YYDKDF (reference sequence). CDR3 length: 16 residues. Trimming removed 1 base from V and 5 bases from J; junction bases left unmatched: 9. Here the CDR3 reads CATSRGTGSSGYGYTF. Here the CDR3 DNA reads TGTGCCACCAGCAGAGGGACAGGGTCTTCGGGGTATGGCTACACCTTC. The whole variable domain, filled in from reference TRBV15 and TRBJ1-2, reads DAMVIQNPRYQVTQFGKPVTLSCSQTLNHNVMYWYQQKSSQAPKLLFHYYDKDFNNEADTPDNFQSRRPNTSFCFLDIRSPGLGDTAMYLCATSRGTGSSGYGYTFGSGTRLTVV.

This chain uses TRBV5-6 with TRBJ2-1, with 8 bases lining up with TRBD2. The CDR3 contains 16 residues. Unmatched junction bases numbered 11, after V lost 2 bases and J lost 7 bases. The germline gives CDR1 SGHDT, CDR2 YYEEEE. The CDR3 region is CASSFKKTGGPNEQFF. Written as DNA, the CDR3 is TGTGCCAGCAGCTTTAAGAAAACGGGAGGGCCAAATGAGCAGTTCTTC.

The genes are TRBV24-1 and TRBJ2-3, with D possibly TRBD1 on 5 matching bases. The CDR3 consists of 13 residues. CDR1 is KGHDR, CDR2 SFDVKD, per germline. Trimming left V 9 bases short and J 4 bases short, with 13 bases between. CDR3 bases: TGTGCCACCGGTGCCAGGGTGGCAGATACGCAGTATTTT. Translating gives CATGARVADTQYF.

The chain is built from TRBV29-1 and TRBJ2-3; 11 bases map to TRBD1. Germline CDR1 is SQVTM and CDR2 is ANQGSEA. CDR3 length: 14 residues. With 4 bases clipped from V and 5 bases from J, the junction kept 5 bases outside the gene matches. This chain's CDR3 is CSVGDRGAGDTQYF. The DNA for the CDR3 is TGCAGCGTTGGGGACAGGGGGGCCGGAGATACGCAGTATTTT.

V is TRBV19 and J is TRBJ2-1; TRBD2 matches at 10 bases. V shed 5 bases and J 6 bases; nucleotides not matched to a gene: 4. The germline CDR1 and CDR2 sequences are LNHDA and SQIVND (reference sequence). The CDR3 is 14 amino acids. The CDR3 region has the DNA TGTGCCAGTAGTCGCCTAGCGGGAGTCAATGAGCAGTTCTTC. Encoded protein: CASSRLAGVNEQFF.

V is TRBV11-3 and J is TRBJ2-7; a possible D gene is TRBD2 (6 bases). The CDR3 spans 15 residues. Trimming shortened V by 2 bases and J by 7 bases, and 18 bases separated the two germline ends. Germline loops: CDR1 SGHNT, CDR2 YENEEA. CDR3 residues: CASSLSGLGTGEQYF. The CDR3 nucleotides read TGTGCCAGCAGCTTATCGGGACTGGGGACGGGGGAGCAGTACTTC.

The chain has TRBV7-9 and TRBJ1-4, with TRBD1 matching 7 bases. This CDR3 has 19 residues. The germline V gene encodes CDR1 SEHNR and CDR2 FQNEAQ (reference sequence). Trimming took 5 bases from V and 0 from J; bases not matched to a gene: 15. The CDR3 DNA sequence: TGTGCCAGCAGCCGAGTGACAGGGTATAGGAGCGCAACTAATGAAAAACTGTTTTTT. This codes for CASSRVTGYRSATNEKLFF.

The V call is TRBV6-5, the J call TRBJ1-2, with 7 bases that match TRBD1. Trimming cost V 6 bases and J 6 bases; bases outside gene matches: 4. There are 12 residues in the CDR3. The germline V gene encodes CDR1 MNHEY and CDR2 SVGAGI. This chain's CDR3 is CASSGDSDGYTF. The CDR3 DNA reads TGTGCCAGCAGCGGGGACAGCGATGGCTACACCTTC.

This chain joins TRBV23-1 and TRBJ2-3; 10 bases align to TRBD1. TRBV23-1 is identified as an open reading frame with a role that is uncertain. The CDR3 extends over 20 amino acids. V shed 4 bases, J shed 4 bases, and the junction held 20 bases outside the gene matches. CDR3 bases: TGCGCCAGCAGTCCGAAGTGGCGGTCTCCGACAGGGGGCATCTCAGATACGCAGTATTTT. Translating it yields CASSPKWRSPTGGISDTQYF.

The chain combines TRBV10-2 with TRBJ2-7; D call uncertain. Trimming shortened V by 5 bases and J by 7 bases, and 12 bases separated the two germline ends. The germline CDR1 and CDR2 sequences are WSHSY and SAAADI. The length of the CDR3 is 12 residues. Written as DNA, the CDR3 is TGCGCCAGCAGTTTAGATCACGGGGAGCAGTACTTC. Translation gives CASSLDHGEQYF.

The chain uses TRBV19 and TRBJ2-7; no definite D call. The V and J ends lost 5 bases and 2 bases respectively, with 16 bases between them. CDR1 is LNHDA and CDR2 is SQIVND in the germline V gene (reference sequence). This CDR3 is built from 15 residues. The CDR3 DNA reads TGTGCCAGTAGTCTCCGATTACAGCTTCCCTACGAGCAGTACTTC. Protein: CASSLRLQLPYEQYF.

The chain is built from TRBV4-2 and TRBJ1-5; possibly TRBD1 for D (6 bases). Germline V gene lookup returns CDR1 LGHNA and CDR2 YNFKEQ. The CDR3 length is 16 residues. Trimming took 0 bases from V and 4 from J, leaving 13 bases between them. CDR3 amino acids: CASSQDRQGTNQPQHF. CDR3 coding DNA: TGTGCCAGCAGCCAAGATCGGCAGGGGACGAATCAGCCCCAGCATTTT.

The V gene is TRBV11-2, the J gene TRBJ2-5; tentative D call: TRBD1 (5 bases). CDR1 is SGHAT, CDR2 FQNNGV, per germline. The CDR3 contains 14 residues. V shed 2 bases and J shed 5 bases, with 12 bases lying between them. The CDR3 DNA reads TGTGCCAGCAGCTTAACAGGAGAGGAGGAGACCCAGTACTTC. This gives the protein CASSLTGEEETQYF.

The rearrangement joins TRBV29-1 to TRBJ1-1, with 7 bases identical to TRBD1. The length of the CDR3 is 14 residues. Trimming removed 6 bases from V and 5 bases from J; junction bases left unmatched: 12. Germline assignment: CDR1 SQVTM and CDR2 ANQGSEA. The DNA of the CDR3 is TGCAGCGTCCTTGTCACGACAGGGCGGACTGAAGCTTTCTTT. Translation gives CSVLVTTGRTEAFF.

V usage is TRBV7-2 and J usage is TRBJ1-2, with 8 positions matching TRBD1. The length of the CDR3 is 16 residues. V dropped 3 bases and J dropped 4; count of bases not matched to a gene: 10. Germline assignment: CDR1 SGHTA and CDR2 FQGNSA. CDR3 nucleotides: TGTGCCAGCAGCTTGGGCGTCAGGGGGCGTAGCTATGGCTACACCTTC. It encodes CASSLGVRGRSYGYTF. Supplemented by reference TRBV7-2 and TRBJ1-2, the full variable domain reads GAGVSQSPSNKVTEKGKDVELRCDPISGHTALYWYRQSLGQGLEFLIYFQGNSAPDKSGLPSDRFSAERTGGSVSTLTIQRTQQEDSAVYLCASSLGVRGRSYGYTFGSGTRLTVV.

This chain joins TRBV10-3 and TRBJ2-5, with 8 positions matching TRBD1. CDR3 length equals 14 residues. Germline values: CDR1 ENHRY, CDR2 SYGVKD. V was pared by 0 bases and J by 4 bases, with 1 base of the junction left unmatched. The CDR3 region has the DNA TGTGCCATCAGTGAGTCGGACAGGGCAGAGACCCAGTACTTC. It encodes CAISESDRAETQYF.

This clone was counted a single time. The chain carries TRBV28 and TRBJ1-4, with a tentative D call TRBD1 (6 bases). This CDR3 contains 12 residues. Trimming removed 5 bases from V and 7 bases from J, with 8 bases in between. Germline CDR1 is MDHEN and CDR2 is SYDVKM. In DNA, the CDR3 is TGTGCCAGCAGTCAGGGGTTTGAAAAACTGTTTTTT. It yields the protein CASSQGFEKLFF. The full variable domain, with the rest looked up from reference TRBV28 and TRBJ1-4, is DVKVTQSSRYLVKRTGEKVFLECVQDMDHENMFWYRQDPGLGLRLIYFSYDVKMKEKGDIPEGYSVSREKKERFSLILESASTNQTSMYLCASSQGFEKLFFGSGTQLSVL.

The chain has TRBV15 and TRBJ2-4, with 8 bases aligning to TRBD1. V trimming: 8 bases; J trimming: 9 bases; junction bases outside the gene matches: 9. CDR3 size: 13 residues. In germline, CDR1 is LNHNV, CDR2 YYDKDF (reference sequence). CDR3 nucleotides: TGTGCCACCCGGACAGGGAGTAGTAGCATTCAGTACTTC. Amino acid sequence: CATRTGSSSIQYF.

This sequence joins TRBV30 and TRBJ1-1, with a weak D call TRBD1 (5 bases). CDR1 GTSNPN and CDR2 SVGIG come from the germline V gene (reference sequence). The CDR3 length is 18 residues. Trimming removed 3 bases from V and 0 bases from J, with 23 bases in between. The chain's CDR3 is CAWSLPGQPGPLNTEAFF. DNA of the CDR3: TGTGCCTGGAGCCTACCAGGGCAGCCAGGTCCTCTGAACACTGAAGCTTTCTTT.